These 18 T cell receptor beta chains were sequenced from one sample in a study of tumor-infiltrating lymphocytes in primary liver carcinoma. Taking roughly 20-34 mg of unsorted bulk tissue, the authors co-extracted RNA and DNA. TCR beta cDNA was reverse-transcribed from 400 to 500 ng of total RNA. The reaction used a constant-region primer and ProtoScript II reverse transcriptase. A slightly modified ARM-PCR protocol with three nested multiplex PCR rounds produced these TCR beta libraries. The first two PCR rounds, approximately 10 cycles each, used TRBV1-TRBV30 forward primers and a C-beta reverse primer. Via MiXCR, TCRdb re-called the multiplex PCR reads, giving one row per CDR3 protein. This sample has 95,000 to 150,000 distinct CDR3 sequences; about 59% occur once, and the top ten carry around 8.5%. The sequencing input was liver tumor tissue from sampling region 1. Subset meaning: tumor region T1, superior pole. The source of these receptors is a woman aged 60-75 years with primary liver carcinoma and hepatitis B virus infection.

Ten or more counts support this clonotype. The chain employs TRBV29-1 and TRBJ1-5; a weak D match, TRBD1 (6 bases). This CDR3 has 13 amino acids. Germline V gene sequence: CDR1 SQVTM, CDR2 ANQGSEA. The V gene lost 6 bases and the J gene lost 6 bases, with 15 bases spanning the gap. The CDR3 DNA is TGCAGCGTAATAACAGGGCGCGGTCAGCCCCAGCATTTT. Its protein product is CSVITGRGQPQHF.

The count of this clonotype is one. The conserved phenylalanine or tryptophan is not found at the CDR3 terminus, so this likely reflects a read error. V usage is TRBV4-1 and J usage is TRBJ2-1, with D tentatively TRBD2 (5 bases). The germline gives CDR1 MGHRA, CDR2 YSYEKL. This CDR3 has 17 residues. Trimming removed 1 base at V and 8 bases at J, with 21 bases between. In DNA, the CDR3 is TGCGCCAGCAGCCAAGTCTTCACAAAGCGAATCGGGGATGAGCAGTTCCTC. It specifies CASSQVFTKRIGDEQFL.

Remarks on this clonotype: The junction and the germline gene differ at one end; a read error may be behind it. This chain joins TRBV29-1 and TRBJ1-3; D not resolved. Looked up from germline, CDR1 is SQVTM and CDR2 is ANQGSEA. The CDR3 loop spans 17 amino acids. As DNA, the CDR3 is TGCAGCGCTCAAAGAGGAGGCAGAACGGGATCTGGAAACACCATACATTTT. Translating it yields CSAQRGGRTGSGNTIHF.

This clonotype has just a few counts. A much bigger clone sits one base away, suggesting this may be a read error. The chain employs TRBV4-1 and TRBJ2-7; D assignment may be TRBD1 or TRBD2 (5 bases each). Per germline, CDR1 MGHRA and CDR2 YSYEKL. CDR3 size: 15 residues. Trimming pared 1 base from V and 7 bases from J, leaving 17 bases between. The CDR3: CASSQGVGRVGEQYF. The CDR3 DNA follows: TGCGCCAGCAGCCAAGGAGTGGGGCGGGTTGGGGAGCAGTACTTC.

This clonotype was detected once. This CDR3 fails to terminate in the conserved phenylalanine or tryptophan, so it likely reflects a read error. The V and J genes are TRBV28 and TRBJ2-1; TRBD1 matches at 7 bases. Germline CDR1 is MDHEN and CDR2 is SYDVKM. This CDR3 is built from 12 residues. V lost 4 bases to trimming and J lost 9 bases; unmatched junction nucleotides: 3. CDR3 coding DNA: TGTGCCAGCAGTTCAGGGGGACGTGAGCAGTTCTTA. It is translated as CASSSGGREQFL.

To note about this clonotype: A clone one base away is much larger, so this may be a read error. The rearrangement links TRBV30 to TRBJ2-7; no reliable D call. Between the trimmed V and J ends, which lost 3 bases and 2 bases, there was a span of 14 bases. The CDR3 is made up of 14 amino acids. CDR1 and CDR2 from the germline V gene are GTSNPN and SVGIG (reference sequence). The CDR3 loop reads CAWRILPRPYEQYF. CDR3 DNA: TGTGCCTGGAGGATACTTCCTCGACCCTACGAGCAGTACTTC.

The rearrangement links TRBV4-1 to TRBJ2-3; tentatively, D is TRBD1 (5 bases). Germline V gives CDR1 MGHRA, CDR2 YSYEKL. CDR3 length equals 15 residues. The ends were cut back, 6 bases at V and 5 bases at J, with 18 bases in the middle. CDR3 nucleotides: TGCGCCAGCAGACATGTTGGTCTAGACAGAGATACGCAGTATTTT. Translation gives CASRHVGLDRDTQYF.

Comments on this clonotype: The germline gene is not matched at one end of the junction; a read error may be the cause. This chain uses TRBV4-1 with TRBJ1-2; a weak D match, TRBD1 (6 bases). This CDR3 is built from 14 residues. Germline CDR1 reads MGHRA; CDR2 reads YSYEKL. The CDR3 bases are TGCGCCAGCAGCCAAGCAGGGGAATCCTATGGCTACACATTC. Translation gives CASSQAGESYGYTF.

Worth noting for this clonotype: Germline and junction disagree at one end, which may indicate a read error. The DNA of the CDR3 is TGTGCCAGCAACTTAGGGGGAGGGAACACCGAGGAGCTGTTTTTT. Amino acid sequence: CASNLGGGNTEELFF. The genes are TRBV7-8 and TRBJ2-2; maybe TRBD2 (7 bases). The length of the CDR3 is 15 residues. Germline values: CDR1 SGHVS, CDR2 FQNEAQ.

Turning to this clonotype: At one end the junction does not follow the germline gene, possibly because of a read error. The gene calls are TRBV5-1 and TRBJ2-1; 7 bases line up with TRBD2. The V gene's germline CDR1 is SGHRS and CDR2 YFSETQ. The CDR3 contains 15 residues. CDR3 region: CASSLNFGDYNEQFF. The CDR3 nucleotides read TGCGCCAGCAGCTTGAATTTCGGGGACTACAATGAGCAATTCTTC.

Comments on this clonotype: This may come from a read error, since a much larger clone is one base off. The rearrangement joins TRBV6-1 to TRBJ2-7, with D possibly TRBD1 on 6 matching bases. Per germline, CDR1 MNHNS and CDR2 SASEGT. CDR3 size: 15 residues. The CDR3 region is CPSSESTGHPYEQYF. The CDR3 DNA follows: TGTCCCAGCAGTGAATCGACAGGCCACCCCTACGAGCAGTACTTC.

Concerning this clonotype itself: A much more abundant neighbour one base away suggests this may be a read error. The chain is built from TRBV10-3 and TRBJ2-1; D unclear. V lost 6 bases and J 9 bases, leaving 15 bases between the germline ends. The CDR3 is made up of 13 amino acids. Per germline, CDR1 ENHRY and CDR2 SYGVKD. The CDR3 is CAIRSERVGEQFF. The CDR3 DNA reads TGTGCCATCAGGTCGGAGAGAGTGGGTGAGCAGTTCTTC.

This clonotype was seen a handful of times. V gene TRBV6-1 combines with J gene TRBJ1-1; 7 bases align to TRBD1. Looked up from germline, CDR1 is MNHNS and CDR2 is SASEGT. V was pared by 6 bases and J by 4 bases, with 8 bases of the junction left unmatched. The CDR3 has 14 amino acids. The CDR3 is CASRKGQTLTEAFF. The CDR3 DNA reads as TGTGCCAGCAGGAAGGGACAGACCCTCACTGAAGCTTTCTTT.

This clonotype was seen more than once but under ten times. One end of the junction is discordant with germline, which a read error may explain. The V gene is TRBV11-3, the J gene TRBJ2-7, with TRBD2 matching 7 bases. The CDR3 totals 15 residues. Per germline, CDR1 SGHNT and CDR2 YENEEA. The CDR3 DNA follows: TGTGCCAGCAGCTTAGATCGGGCTAGCGGCCACGAGCAACACTTC. Translated: CASSLDRASGHEQHF.

This clonotype was detected only a few times. The chain combines TRBV12-3 or TRBV12-4 with TRBJ2-7, with TRBD2 as a possible D gene (6 bases). The ends were cut back, 1 base at V and 5 bases at J, with 12 bases in the middle. There are 14 residues in the CDR3. CDR3 DNA: TGTGCCAGCAGTTTAGGCGCGGGATTGGACGAGCAGTACTTC. Amino acids: CASSLGAGLDEQYF.

This clonotype was seen a single time. Sequence at one end of the junction differs from germline and may be a read error. This rearrangement joins TRBV11-2 to TRBJ2-2; maybe TRBD2 (5 bases). CDR1 and CDR2 (germline): SGHAT, FQNNGV. The CDR3 consists of 14 residues. This CDR3 reads CASSHYRRVGEPFF. CDR3 coding DNA: TGTGCCAGCAGCCATTATAGACGGGTCGGGGAGCCGTTTTTT.

About this clonotype itself: Just one base apart from a much larger clone, this may be a read error. The rearrangement joins TRBV12-3 or TRBV12-4 to TRBJ2-2, with D maybe TRBD1 (5 bases). The CDR3 extends over 13 amino acids. Here the CDR3 reads CSSRPRVTGELFF. The CDR3 DNA reads as TGTTCCAGCAGACCCAGGGTCACCGGGGAGCTGTTTTTT.

The J gene is TRBJ2-1, the V gene TRBV6-6; 11 bases line up with TRBD2. V was pared by 4 bases and J by 4 bases, with 0 bases of the junction left unmatched. Germline-derived CDR1 and CDR2 are MNHNY and SVGAGI (reference sequence). The CDR3 consists of 14 residues. CDR3 coding DNA: TGTGCCAGCAGTTGGACTAGCGGGTACAATGAGCAGTTCTTC. It translates to CASSWTSGYNEQFF.